The clone carrying this T cell receptor (beta chain) showed up just once. The sample belongs to a study of T cell changes during pregnancy in multiple sclerosis. J was trimmed by 7 bases and V by 4 bases; bases with no gene match: 12. This CDR3 has 16 residues. Germline CDR1 is SGDLS and CDR2 is YYNGEE. Data came from immunoSEQ multiplex PCR; TCRdb stores just in-frame clones and leaves some out. The sample consists of more than 35,000 clones, 85% to 95% of them appearing once. The rearrangement uses TRBV9 and TRBJ2-2, with 8 bases aligning to TRBD2. Here the sequenced sample was CD8+ T cells from peripheral blood mononuclear cells, taken in the third trimester of pregnancy. This clonotype originated in a female donor with multiple sclerosis, enrolled in a pregnancy study. The CDR3 region is CASSLGRGRSSGELFF. DNA of the CDR3: TGTGCCAGCAGCCTCGGGAGGGGCCGGTCGAGCGGGGAGCTGTTTTTT.